This T cell receptor beta chain was obtained from a study of CD8 T cells in ankylosing spondylitis. The study, taken as a whole, reports: Typical of ankylosing spondylitis blood, it appeared, was a TCR beta motif of under 10 highly homologous variants. Clones linked to the disease showed a CD8+ phenotype. They occurred at relatively low frequencies in peripheral blood. It was reported that disease-linked clones were significantly enriched in matched ankylosing spondylitis synovial fluid. Previously reported in reactive arthritis synovial fluid and blood were some of the motif variants.

This clonotype showed up just a few times. Its specificity is unknown. A single record per CDR3 protein comes from TCRdb applying MiXCR to the 5' RACE reads. The table records 450,000 or so distinct CDR3 sequences, roughly a quarter of them present only once. V lost 5 bases, J lost 2 bases, and 12 bases lay in between. CDR3 length equals 14 residues. Per germline, CDR1 SGHAT and CDR2 FQNNGV. The material sequenced was blood, either unsorted or a sorted T cell fraction (not recorded which). V gene TRBV11-2 combines with J gene TRBJ1-1; no reliable D call. The sequence came from a male donor with ankylosing spondylitis. CDR3 residues: CASSQRVRNTEAFF. The CDR3 nucleotides read TGTGCCAGCAGCCAACGGGTCCGTAACACTGAAGCTTTCTTT.